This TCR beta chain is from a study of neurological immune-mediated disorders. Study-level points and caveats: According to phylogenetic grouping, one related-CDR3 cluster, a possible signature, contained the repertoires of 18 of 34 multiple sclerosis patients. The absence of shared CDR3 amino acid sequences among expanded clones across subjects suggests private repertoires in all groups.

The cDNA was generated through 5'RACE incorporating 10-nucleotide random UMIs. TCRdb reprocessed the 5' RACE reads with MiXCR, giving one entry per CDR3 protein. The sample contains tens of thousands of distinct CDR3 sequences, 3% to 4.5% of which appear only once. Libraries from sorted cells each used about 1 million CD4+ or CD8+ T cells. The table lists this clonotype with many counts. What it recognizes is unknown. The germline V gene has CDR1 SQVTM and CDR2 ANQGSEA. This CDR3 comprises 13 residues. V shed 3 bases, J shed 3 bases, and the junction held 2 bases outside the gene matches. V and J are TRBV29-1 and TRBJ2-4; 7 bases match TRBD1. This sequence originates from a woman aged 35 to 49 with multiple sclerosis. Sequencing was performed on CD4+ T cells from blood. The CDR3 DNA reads TGCAGCGTTGAGACAGGGAACAAAAACATTCAGTACTTC. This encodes CSVETGNKNIQYF.